Each of the 18 T cell receptor beta chains below was sequenced from the same sample in a study of T cell changes during pregnancy in multiple sclerosis. TCRdb keeps only in-frame clones here, not all; method: immunoSEQ multiplex PCR. This table has tens of thousands of clones, about 85% appearing once. The specimen comprised CD8+ T cells from peripheral blood mononuclear cells, sampled before pregnancy. These receptors were obtained from a female donor with multiple sclerosis, enrolled in a pregnancy study.

CDR3 DNA: TGTGCCAGCAGTGACTCCCCAGGGTCCTCCTCTGGGGCCAACGTCCTGACTTTC. Translating gives CASSDSPGSSSGANVLTF. The chain couples TRBV6-4 to TRBJ2-6, with a weak D call TRBD1 (5 bases). The germline V and J ends were trimmed by 0 bases and 0 bases, with 12 bases remaining between them. Germline CDR1 and CDR2: MRHNA and SNTAGT. The CDR3 has 18 amino acids.

V is TRBV18 and J is TRBJ2-7; D unresolved. Trimming pared 0 bases from V and 6 bases from J, leaving 9 bases between. Germline V gives CDR1 KGHSH, CDR2 LQKENI. This CDR3 comprises 13 residues. Written as DNA, the CDR3 is TGTGCCAGCTCACCACCGAGGAAGGCCGAGCAGTACTTC. Translation gives CASSPPRKAEQYF.

The V and J genes are TRBV2 and TRBJ1-2, with D maybe TRBD1 (6 bases). V dropped 8 bases and J dropped 4 bases, with 20 bases sitting between them. The germline V gene encodes CDR1 SNHLY and CDR2 FYNNEI. The CDR3 has 15 amino acids. CDR3 loop: CASHRTVRRAYGYTF. CDR3 in DNA: TGTGCCAGCCATAGGACAGTTCGAAGGGCCTATGGCTACACCTTC.

The V call is TRBV2, the J call TRBJ2-7; D gene uncertain. V shed 2 bases and J shed 4 bases, with 12 bases lying between them. Germline V gene lookup returns CDR1 SNHLY and CDR2 FYNNEI. The CDR3 has 14 residues. The CDR3, as DNA: TGTGCCAGCAGTGAATATGGCCTCCTTTACGAGCAGTACTTC. Translated, it gives CASSEYGLLYEQYF.

The chain links TRBV5-1 to TRBJ2-7, with TRBD1 matching 8 bases. J gave up 5 bases and V 5 bases, and 6 bases lay outside the gene matches. This CDR3 is built from 13 residues. CDR1 is SGHRS and CDR2 is YFSETQ in the germline V gene. The CDR3 here is CASSYDRGNEQYF. In DNA, the CDR3 is TGCGCCAGCAGTTACGACAGGGGTAACGAGCAGTACTTC. The full variable domain, in which reference TRBV5-1 and TRBJ2-7 provide the parts outside the CDR3, is KAGVTQTPRYLIKTRGQQVTLSCSPISGHRSVSWYQQTPGQGLQFLFEYFSETQRNKGNFPGRFSGRQFSNSRSEMNVSTLELGDSALYLCASSYDRGNEQYFGPGTRLTVT.

The chain is built from TRBV28 and TRBJ1-1; D possibly corresponds to TRBD1 (6 bases). Per germline, CDR1 MDHEN and CDR2 SYDVKM. The CDR3 contains 13 residues. The V end was cut by 6 bases, the J end by 1 base, with 9 bases between. CDR3 DNA: TGTGCCAGCAGACAGGACAGGAACACTGAAGCTTTCTTT. It is translated as CASRQDRNTEAFF. The full variable domain, completed using reference TRBV28 and TRBJ1-1, is DVKVTQSSRYLVKRTGEKVFLECVQDMDHENMFWYRQDPGLGLRLIYFSYDVKMKEKGDIPEGYSVSREKKERFSLILESASTNQTSMYLCASRQDRNTEAFFGQGTRLTVV.

This chain uses TRBV4-1 with TRBJ2-7; D is ambiguous. Between the trimmed V and J ends, which lost 0 bases and 3 bases, there was a span of 15 bases. This CDR3 is built from 16 residues. Germline CDR1 reads MGHRA; CDR2 reads YSYEKL. CDR3 sequence (DNA): TGCGCCAGCAGCCAAGATTCCTTTGAGATCTTCTACGAGCAGTACTTC. Its translation is CASSQDSFEIFYEQYF.

The chain recombines TRBV7-4 with TRBJ1-1; no reliable D call. V lost 5 bases, J lost 0 bases, and 7 bases lay in between. CDR1 SGHVT and CDR2 SQSDAQ come from the germline V gene. The CDR3 runs 13 residues. The CDR3 protein is CASSATVNTEAFF. CDR3 in DNA: TGTGCCAGCAGCGCCACAGTGAACACTGAAGCTTTCTTT. The variable domain in full, with the rest retrieved from reference TRBV7-4 and TRBJ1-1, is GAGVSQSPRYKVAKRGRDVALRCDSISGHVTLYWYRQTLGQGSEVLTYSQSDAQRDKSGRPSGRFSAERPERSVSTLKIQRTEQGDSAVYLCASSATVNTEAFFGQGTRLTVV.

The V call is TRBV6-5, the J call TRBJ1-2; no clear D gene. V lost 10 bases, J lost 3 bases, and 12 bases lay in between. This CDR3 is 12 amino acids long. Germline V gene data show CDR1 as MNHEY and CDR2 as SVGAGI. CDR3 coding DNA: TGTGCCACTAGCTTGGGATACTATGGCTACACCTTC. This translates into CATSLGYYGYTF.

The J gene is TRBJ1-5, the V gene TRBV6-5; no clear D gene. Germline lookup yields CDR1 MNHEY and CDR2 SVGAGI. The CDR3 runs 14 residues. Trimming shortened V by 5 bases and J by 6 bases, and 14 bases separated the two germline ends. The CDR3 loop reads CASSGVGVGQPQHF. Written as DNA, the CDR3 is TGTGCCAGCAGTGGGGTGGGAGTGGGTCAGCCCCAGCATTTT.

DNA of the CDR3: TGTGCCAGCAGCTACGGGGCGGGAGGGCCCAATGAGCAGTTCTTC. It specifies CASSYGAGGPNEQFF. The chain is built from TRBV7-3 and TRBJ2-1; 9 nucleotides align to TRBD2. Per germline, CDR1 SGHTA and CDR2 FQGTGA. V shed 4 bases, J shed 6 bases, and the junction held 7 bases outside the gene matches. The CDR3 totals 15 residues.

By proportion, this clone is medium-sized. V is TRBV6-1 and J is TRBJ2-6; D is uncertain. The germline V gene has CDR1 MNHNS and CDR2 SASEGT. V gave up 1 base and J gave up 0 bases, with 4 bases separating them. This CDR3 comprises 15 residues. CDR3 sequence reads: CASSEDSSGANVLTF. The CDR3 DNA is TGTGCCAGCAGTGAAGACAGCTCTGGGGCCAACGTCCTGACTTTC.

The rearrangement links TRBV6-1 to TRBJ2-3; TRBD1 agrees at 10 bases. Losses at the gene ends were 6 bases for V and 3 bases for J; bases not matched to a gene: 6. The length of the CDR3 is 15 residues. CDR1 MNHNS and CDR2 SASEGT come from the germline V gene. The CDR3 is CASRAGTGETDTQYF. The DNA of the CDR3 is TGTGCCAGCAGGGCGGGGACAGGGGAAACAGATACGCAGTATTTT.

The chain employs TRBV19 and TRBJ1-5; D is possibly TRBD1 (5 bases). V was cut by 6 bases and J by 3 bases, with 27 bases left in between. This CDR3 region has 19 residues. Germline CDR1 LNHDA, CDR2 SQIVND (reference sequence). The CDR3 loop reads CASRLGTSGAGEDNQPQHF. The DNA for the CDR3 is TGTGCCAGTAGGCTCGGGACGAGCGGAGCGGGGGAAGACAATCAGCCCCAGCATTTT.

The rearrangement joins TRBV7-3 to TRBJ1-1, with D maybe TRBD1 (6 bases). Germline V gene sequence: CDR1 SGHTA, CDR2 FQGTGA. The CDR3 has 14 residues. The ends were cut back, 8 bases at V and 5 bases at J, with 18 bases in the middle. CDR3 sequence reads: CASQQGVGMTEAFF. The CDR3 nucleotides are TGTGCCAGCCAACAGGGAGTTGGTATGACTGAAGCTTTCTTT.

Only a few counts were recorded for this clone. V is TRBV6-1 and J is TRBJ1-1; 9 positions match TRBD1. Losses at the gene ends were 3 bases for V and 5 bases for J; bases not matched to a gene: 4. The CDR3 is 14 residues long. The germline V gene encodes CDR1 MNHNS and CDR2 SASEGT. For the CDR3, the DNA is TGTGCCAGCAGTGACTACAGGGGGCAGACTGAAGCTTTCTTT. This sequence encodes CASSDYRGQTEAFF.

The rearrangement links TRBV5-1 to TRBJ2-1, with TRBD2 identical over 10 bases. Germline V gene lookup returns CDR1 SGHRS and CDR2 YFSETQ. J was trimmed by 5 bases and V by 5 bases; bases with no gene match: 13. The CDR3 extends over 17 amino acids. CDR3 DNA: TGCGCCAGCAGTCCATCCTTAGCGGGAGGTTGGAACAATGAGCAGTTCTTC. Translating it yields CASSPSLAGGWNNEQFF.

The chain is built from TRBV4-1 and TRBJ1-1, with 7 bases identical to TRBD1. V shed 3 bases and J 3 bases; nucleotides not matched to a gene: 4. The germline V gene has CDR1 MGHRA and CDR2 YSYEKL. The CDR3 sequence is 14 residues long. DNA of the CDR3: TGCGCCAGCAGCCAGGCCACAGGGGACACTGAAGCTTTCTTT. It codes for CASSQATGDTEAFF.